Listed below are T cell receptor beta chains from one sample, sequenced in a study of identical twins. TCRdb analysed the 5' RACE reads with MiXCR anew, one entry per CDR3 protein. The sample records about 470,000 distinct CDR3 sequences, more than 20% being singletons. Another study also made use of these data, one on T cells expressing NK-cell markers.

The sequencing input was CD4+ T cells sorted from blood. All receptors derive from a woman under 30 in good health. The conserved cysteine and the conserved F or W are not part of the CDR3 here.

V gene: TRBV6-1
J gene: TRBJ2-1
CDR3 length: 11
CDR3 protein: ASRPGGVNEQF

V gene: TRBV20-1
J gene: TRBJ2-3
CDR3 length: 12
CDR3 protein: SATKGASTDTQY

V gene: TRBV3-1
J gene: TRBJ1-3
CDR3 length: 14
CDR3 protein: ASSQEGRISGNTIY

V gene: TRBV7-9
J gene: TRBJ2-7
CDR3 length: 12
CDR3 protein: ASSPTFRDYEQY

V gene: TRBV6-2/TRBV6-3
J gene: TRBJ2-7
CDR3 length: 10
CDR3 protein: ASRTGLYEQY

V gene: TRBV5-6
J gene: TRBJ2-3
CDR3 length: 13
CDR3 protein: ASSLRLRITDTQY

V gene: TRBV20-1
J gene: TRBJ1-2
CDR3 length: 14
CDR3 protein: SAQLAGAGVIGGYT

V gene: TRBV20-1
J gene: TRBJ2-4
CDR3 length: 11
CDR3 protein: SALRQTKNIQY

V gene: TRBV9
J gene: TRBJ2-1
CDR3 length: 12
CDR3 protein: ASSVSLKENEQF

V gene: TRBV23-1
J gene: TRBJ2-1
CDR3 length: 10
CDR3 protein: ASSLHFNEQF

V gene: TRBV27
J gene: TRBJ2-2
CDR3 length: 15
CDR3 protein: ASSLGTSGSYTGELF

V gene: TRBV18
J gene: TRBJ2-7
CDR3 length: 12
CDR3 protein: ASSLGWGSSEQY

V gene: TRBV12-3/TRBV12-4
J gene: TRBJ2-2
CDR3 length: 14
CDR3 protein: ASSTLVRSNTGELF

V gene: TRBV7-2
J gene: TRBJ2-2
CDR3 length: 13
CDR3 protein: ASSLRGMRSGELF

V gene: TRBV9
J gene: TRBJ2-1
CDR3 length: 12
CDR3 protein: ASSPRRRENEQF

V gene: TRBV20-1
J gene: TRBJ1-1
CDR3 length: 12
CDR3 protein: SAVPGRVNTEAF

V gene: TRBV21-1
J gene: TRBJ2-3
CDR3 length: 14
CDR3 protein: ASSKVLGLGTDTQY

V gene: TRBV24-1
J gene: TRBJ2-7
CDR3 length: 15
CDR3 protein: ATSDLTFLQGDYEQY

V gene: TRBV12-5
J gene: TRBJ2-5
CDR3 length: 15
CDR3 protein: ASGLPTGVGGQETQY

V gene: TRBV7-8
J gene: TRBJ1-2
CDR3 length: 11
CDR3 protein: ASSRQGFYGYT

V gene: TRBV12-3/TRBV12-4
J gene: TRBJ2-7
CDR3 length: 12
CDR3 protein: ASSLQDGLGEQY

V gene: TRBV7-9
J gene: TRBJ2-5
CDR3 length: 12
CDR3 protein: ASSLTSGKETQY

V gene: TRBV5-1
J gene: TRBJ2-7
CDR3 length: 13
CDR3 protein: ASSFPNGIRYEQY

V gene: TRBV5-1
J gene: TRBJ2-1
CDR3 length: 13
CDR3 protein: ASSLVGGNYNEQF

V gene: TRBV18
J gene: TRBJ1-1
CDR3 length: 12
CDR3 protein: ASSPGGGGTEAF

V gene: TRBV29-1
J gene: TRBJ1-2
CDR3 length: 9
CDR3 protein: SVGALSGYT

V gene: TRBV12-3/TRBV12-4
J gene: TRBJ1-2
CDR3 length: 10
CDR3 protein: ASSLRAPRYT

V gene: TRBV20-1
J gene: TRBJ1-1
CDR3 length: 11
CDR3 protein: SAHTPGNTEAF

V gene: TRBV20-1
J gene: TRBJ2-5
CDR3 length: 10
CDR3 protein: SASQGSETQY